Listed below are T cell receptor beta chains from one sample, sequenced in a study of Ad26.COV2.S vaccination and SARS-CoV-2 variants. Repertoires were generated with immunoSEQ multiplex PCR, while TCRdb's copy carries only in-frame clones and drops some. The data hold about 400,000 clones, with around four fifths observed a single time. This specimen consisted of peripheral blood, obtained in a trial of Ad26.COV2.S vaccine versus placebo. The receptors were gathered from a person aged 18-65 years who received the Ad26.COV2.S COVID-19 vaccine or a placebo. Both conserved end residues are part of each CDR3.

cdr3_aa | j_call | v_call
CASTAGRYQETQYF | TRBJ2-5 | TRBV7-9
CASSLWWANTEAFF | TRBJ1-1 | TRBV5-5
CASSSGRNNEQFF | TRBJ2-1 | TRBV18
CASREAQINQPQHF | TRBJ1-5 | TRBV27
CASSQSGASGWDTQYF | TRBJ2-3 | TRBV4-3
CASSLDAGRGDIQYF | TRBJ2-4 | TRBV7-2
CASSVEPGRNYEQYF | TRBJ2-7 | TRBV9
CARGGQINTGELFF | TRBJ2-2 | TRBV7-9
CASSLDRLRSPLHF | TRBJ1-6 | TRBV6-5
CAISDPPGLAGGITGELFF | TRBJ2-2 | TRBV10-3